Listed below are T cell receptor beta chains from one sample, sequenced in a study of blood T cell repertoires in COVID-19. Only in-frame clones appear in the TCRdb table, and some are missing; sequencing was by immunoSEQ multiplex PCR. The sample lists roughly 130,000 clones, more than 70% occurring once. Sequenced: peripheral blood. These receptor sequences come from a woman in her sixties with acute or convalescent COVID-19. The CDR3 runs from the conserved cysteine through the conserved F or W. Each record gives: D gene, V gene, clone size, J gene, CDR3 DNA, CDR3 protein. A D gene is named only where the DNA matches it firmly. For some rows the clone size is stated as once, few or many, or as a class when expanded; others skip it.

-	TRBV6-5	-	TRBJ1-1	TGTGCCAGCAGTTACCGCACAAACACTGAAGCTTTCTTT	CASSYRTNTEAFF
-	TRBV19	few	TRBJ1-4	TGTGCCAGTAGTCCCAGGGAAGAAAAACTGTTTTTT	CASSPREEKLFF
-	TRBV18	-	TRBJ2-5	TGTGCCAGCTCACTATATAGAGAGACCCAGTACTTC	CASSLYRETQYF
TRBD2	TRBV5-5	-	TRBJ2-1	TGTGCCAGCAGCTTGGCCGCACTAGCGGGAGCTAGAAATGAGCAGTTCTTC	CASSLAALAGARNEQFF
-	TRBV4-1	few	TRBJ1-2	TGCGCCAGCAGCCAAGATCCGGGATATGGCTACACCTTC	CASSQDPGYGYTF
-	TRBV7-9	-	TRBJ1-1	TGTGCCAGCAGCAAGGACTTAGGTGATGAAGCTTTCTTT	CASSKDLGDEAFF
-	TRBV4-2	-	TRBJ1-1	TGTGCCAGCAGCCAAGAAGGAGGAACTGAAGCTTTCTTT	CASSQEGGTEAFF
-	TRBV2	-	TRBJ1-6	TGTGCCAGCAGTGCGAATTCACCCCTCCACTTT	CASSANSPLHF
TRBD2	TRBV5-1	-	TRBJ2-3	TGCGCCAGCAGTCCTGGTACTAGCGGGAGGACCTCGGGAGGAGATACGCAGTATTTT	CASSPGTSGRTSGGDTQYF
-	TRBV25-1	-	TRBJ1-1	TGTGCCAGCAGTCGGATAGGGGGGGTGACTGAAGCTTTCTTT	CASSRIGGVTEAFF
TRBD2	TRBV7-2	-	TRBJ2-2	TGTGCCAGCAGCTTAGTAGCTAGCGGGAGCGGGGAGCTGTTTTTT	CASSLVASGSGELFF
TRBD1	TRBV30	-	TRBJ1-2	TGTGCATGCCTGGCGGCAGGGGGAGTCTATGGCTACACCTTC	CACLAAGGVYGYTF
TRBD1	TRBV2	-	TRBJ1-4	TGTGCCAGCAGGGGGACAGGGTGGAATGAAAAACTGTTTTTT	CASRGTGWNEKLFF
TRBD2	TRBV29-1	-	TRBJ2-1	TGCAGCGTTGAAGATCGAAGGACTAGCGGGTCCAATGAGCAGTTCTTC	CSVEDRRTSGSNEQFF
-	TRBV27	-	TRBJ2-1	TGTGCCAGCAGTTTACAGGCATGGGCAGATGAGCAGTTCTTC	CASSLQAWADEQFF
-	TRBV6-5	-	TRBJ2-1	TGTGCCAGCGGGGGGGGCAGGAATTACAATGAGCAGTTCTTC	CASGGGRNYNEQFF
-	TRBV7-3	-	TRBJ1-1	TGTGCCAGCAGCTTAAATCCGGGAGGAACTGAAGCTTTCTTT	CASSLNPGGTEAFF
-	TRBV5-1	-	TRBJ2-2	TGCGCCAGCAGTCTCGAGAAAGCCACCGGGGAGCTGTTTTTT	CASSLEKATGELFF
-	TRBV7-3	-	TRBJ1-5	TGTGCCAGCAGTCTAGACGGGGGTAGCAATCAGCCCCAGCATTTT	CASSLDGGSNQPQHF
TRBD2	TRBV7-3	-	TRBJ2-3	TGTGCCAGCAGCTTCGGAGGGATAGCGGGAGGGGGTACGCAGTATTTT	CASSFGGIAGGGTQYF
TRBD2	TRBV5-4	-	TRBJ2-5	TGTGCCAGCAGCTTCAATGGACTAGCGGCACAAGAGACCCAGTACTTC	CASSFNGLAAQETQYF
-	TRBV19	-	TRBJ1-6	TGTGCCAGTAGCCTTGGGCTTTTAGGATCACCCCTCCACTTT	CASSLGLLGSPLHF
TRBD1	TRBV5-1	-	TRBJ2-3	TGCGCCAGCAGCTCCGGGACAGGGGGAGATACGCAGTATTTT	CASSSGTGGDTQYF
-	TRBV2	-	TRBJ1-4	TGTGCCAGCACCCCCCGGAGGAATCTCAGTGGCGGAAAACTGTTTTTT	CASTPRRNLSGGKLFF
-	TRBV5-6	-	TRBJ1-6	TGTGCCAGCAGCTTGAGGGGGAGACCGACCTATAATTCACCCCTCCACTTT	CASSLRGRPTYNSPLHF
TRBD2	TRBV5-4	-	TRBJ2-5	TGTGCCAGCAGCGCGAGCGGGAGGGGTCAAGAGACCCAGTACTTC	CASSASGRGQETQYF
-	TRBV7-9	-	TRBJ2-5	TGTGCCAGCAGCTCTCCCATAGCGCAAGAGACCCAGTACTTC	CASSSPIAQETQYF
-	TRBV12-3/TRBV12-4	-	TRBJ2-4	TGTGCCAGCAGTTTGAATCCAGTGAACATTCAGTACTTC	CASSLNPVNIQYF
-	TRBV19	-	TRBJ2-3	TGTGCCAGTAGTATGACCCAGGGGAACACAGATACGCAGTATTTT	CASSMTQGNTDTQYF
-	TRBV11-2	once	TRBJ1-1	TGTGCCAGCAGCGGTCGTCGGGGGGGGACTGAAGCTTTCTTT	CASSGRRGGTEAFF
-	TRBV19	-	TRBJ1-5	TGTGCCAGTAGTACTCAAGGACAGACGGATTATCAGCCCCAGCATTTT	CASSTQGQTDYQPQHF
TRBD1	TRBV25-1	-	TRBJ1-5	TGTGCCAGCAGCCGACAGGGGCCCAATCAGCCCCAGCATTTT	CASSRQGPNQPQHF
-	TRBV9	-	TRBJ2-2	TGTGCCAGCAGCGCCCTCACGGGCGGGGAGCTGTTTTTT	CASSALTGGELFF
-	TRBV6-6	once	TRBJ2-2	TGTGCCAGCACCCTCCTGGGAGCGACGAACACCGGGGAGCTGTTTTTT	CASTLLGATNTGELFF
TRBD1	TRBV12-5	-	TRBJ1-1	TGTGCTAGTGCTGGACAGGGGGGCACTGAAGCTTTCTTT	CASAGQGGTEAFF
-	TRBV19	-	TRBJ2-2	TGTGCCAGTCGGAAACAGGCCCCTCCGACCGGGGAGCTGTTTTTT	CASRKQAPPTGELFF
-	TRBV28	-	TRBJ2-1	TGTGCCAGCAGACCTACAGGGGGAGGGAACAATGAGCAGTTCTTC	CASRPTGGGNNEQFF
-	TRBV7-9	-	TRBJ1-4	TGTGCCAGCAGCTTAGTAGGAGGTGGAGAAAAACTGTTTTTT	CASSLVGGGEKLFF
-	TRBV2	once	TRBJ1-2	TGTGCCAGCAGTGAAGACGGGAGCTATGGCTACACCTTC	CASSEDGSYGYTF
TRBD1	TRBV28	-	TRBJ1-5	TGTGCCAGCAGTTTAGGGACAGGGGGACAGCCCCAGCATTTT	CASSLGTGGQPQHF
-	TRBV7-9	once	TRBJ1-1	TGTGCCAGCAGCGAAGGGAACAGGGAAAACACTGAAGCTTTCTTT	CASSEGNRENTEAFF
-	TRBV14	-	TRBJ1-1	TGTGCCAGCAGCTTCGGAAGGGGGAACACTGAAGCTTTCTTT	CASSFGRGNTEAFF